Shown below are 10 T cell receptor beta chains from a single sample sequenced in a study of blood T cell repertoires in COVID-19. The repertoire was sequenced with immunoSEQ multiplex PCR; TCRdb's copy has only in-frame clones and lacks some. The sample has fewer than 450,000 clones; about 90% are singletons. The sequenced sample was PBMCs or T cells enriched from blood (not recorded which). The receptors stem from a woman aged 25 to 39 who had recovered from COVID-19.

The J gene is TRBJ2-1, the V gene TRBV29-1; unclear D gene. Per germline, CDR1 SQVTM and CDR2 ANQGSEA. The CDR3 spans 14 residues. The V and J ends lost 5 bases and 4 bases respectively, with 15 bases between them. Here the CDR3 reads CSVQASRPYNEQFF. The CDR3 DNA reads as TGCAGCGTTCAGGCGTCCCGCCCTTACAATGAGCAGTTCTTC.

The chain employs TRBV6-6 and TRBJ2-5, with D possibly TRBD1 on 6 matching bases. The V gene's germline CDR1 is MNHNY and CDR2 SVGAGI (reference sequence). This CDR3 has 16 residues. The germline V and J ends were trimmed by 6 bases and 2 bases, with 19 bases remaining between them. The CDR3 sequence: CASRPTRAGEQETQYF. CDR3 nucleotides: TGTGCCAGCAGGCCGACCAGGGCAGGGGAACAAGAGACCCAGTACTTC.

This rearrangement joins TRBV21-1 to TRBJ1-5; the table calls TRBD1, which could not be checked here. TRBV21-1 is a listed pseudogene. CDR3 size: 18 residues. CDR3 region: CASSSLLDRGHSNQPQHF. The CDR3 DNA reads TGTGCCAGCAGCAGCCTCTTGGACAGGGGGCACAGCAATCAGCCCCAGCATTTT.

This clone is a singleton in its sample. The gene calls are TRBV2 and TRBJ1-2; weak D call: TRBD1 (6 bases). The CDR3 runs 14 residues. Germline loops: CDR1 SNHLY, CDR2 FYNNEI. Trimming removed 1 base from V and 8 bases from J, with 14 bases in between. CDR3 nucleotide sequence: TGTGCCAGCAGTGAAGGTGCAGGGGTAGCGGGCTACACCTTC. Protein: CASSEGAGVAGYTF.

The DNA of the CDR3 is TGTGCCAGCAGTGGGCGCCAAAGGACTACAACTAATGAAAAACTGTTTTTT. Translated, it gives CASSGRQRTTTNEKLFF. The chain combines TRBV25-1 with TRBJ1-4; the D is unclear. Deletions cut 4 bases from V and 0 bases from J, with 15 bases between. The V gene's germline CDR1 is MGHDK and CDR2 SYGVNS. The CDR3 is made up of 17 amino acids.

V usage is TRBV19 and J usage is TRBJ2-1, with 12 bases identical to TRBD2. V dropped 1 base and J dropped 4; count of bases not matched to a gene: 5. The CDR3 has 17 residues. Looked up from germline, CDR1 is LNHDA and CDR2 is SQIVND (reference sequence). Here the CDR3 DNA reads TGTGCCAGTAGTATAGCTGGGGGACTAGCGGGTTACAATGAGCAGTTCTTC. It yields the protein CASSIAGGLAGYNEQFF.

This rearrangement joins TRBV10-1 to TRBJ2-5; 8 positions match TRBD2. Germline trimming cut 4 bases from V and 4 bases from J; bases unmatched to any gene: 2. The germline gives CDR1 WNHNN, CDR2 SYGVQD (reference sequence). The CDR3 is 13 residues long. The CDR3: CASSGSGAETQYF. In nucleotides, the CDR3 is TGCGCCAGCAGTGGTAGCGGGGCAGAGACCCAGTACTTC.

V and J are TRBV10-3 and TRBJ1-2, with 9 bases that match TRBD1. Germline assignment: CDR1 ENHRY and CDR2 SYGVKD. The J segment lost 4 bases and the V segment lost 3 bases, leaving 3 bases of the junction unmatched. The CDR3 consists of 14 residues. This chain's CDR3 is CAISDQGQGYGYTF. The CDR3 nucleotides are TGTGCCATCAGTGACCAGGGACAGGGCTATGGCTACACCTTC.

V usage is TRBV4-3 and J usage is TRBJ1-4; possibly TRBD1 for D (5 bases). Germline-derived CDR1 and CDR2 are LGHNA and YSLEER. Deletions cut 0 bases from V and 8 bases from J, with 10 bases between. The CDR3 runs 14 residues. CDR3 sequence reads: CASSQEGAGEKLFF. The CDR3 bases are TGCGCCAGCAGCCAAGAAGGGGCTGGCGAAAAACTGTTTTTT.

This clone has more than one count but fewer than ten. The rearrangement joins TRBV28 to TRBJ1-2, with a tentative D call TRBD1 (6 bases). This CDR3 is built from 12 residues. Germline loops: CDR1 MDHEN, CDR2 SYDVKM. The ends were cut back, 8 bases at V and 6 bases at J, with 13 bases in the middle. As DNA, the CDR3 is TGTGCCAGCGAACCCGCAGGGGATGGCTACACCTTC. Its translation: CASEPAGDGYTF.